Listed below are T cell receptor beta chains from one sample, sequenced in a study of blood T cell repertoires in COVID-19. Generated by immunoSEQ multiplex PCR, the TCRdb table keeps only in-frame clones and is missing some. This table has about 190,000 clones, around 90% appearing once. The sequencing sample was made of peripheral blood. These receptors all come from a man aged 40-49 years with acute or convalescent COVID-19. Both conserved end residues are part of each CDR3. Fields, in order: V gene, D gene, J gene, CDR3 length, clone size, CDR3 DNA, CDR3 protein. D genes are given only for firm matches. Clone size appears in some rows only: once, few, many, or a class for an expanded clone.

V: TRBV19
D: NA
J: TRBJ1-1
length: 17
size: once
DNA: TGTGCCAGTAGTATAGCTGGCGGGAGAACAAGAGACACTGAAGCTTTCTTT
CDR3: CASSIAGGRTRDTEAFF

V: TRBV11-3
D: TRBD2
J: TRBJ2-1
length: 17
size: NA
DNA: TGTGCCAGCAGCCACCACTCACGCGGGGGGACCTACAATGAGCAGTTCTTC
CDR3: CASSHHSRGGTYNEQFF

V: TRBV6-5
D: NA
J: TRBJ2-5
length: 12
size: NA
DNA: TGTGCCAGCAGTTACTCAACAGGGACCCAGTACTTC
CDR3: CASSYSTGTQYF

V: TRBV9
D: TRBD2
J: TRBJ2-1
length: 15
size: NA
DNA: TGTGCCAGCAGCGTATGGGGGACTACATACAATGAGCAGTTCTTC
CDR3: CASSVWGTTYNEQFF

V: TRBV7-8
D: NA
J: TRBJ2-2
length: 15
size: NA
DNA: TGTGCCAGCAGCTTATTGGCAGGGGCAAGCGGGGAGCTGTTTTTT
CDR3: CASSLLAGASGELFF

V: TRBV6-5
D: NA
J: TRBJ2-7
length: 15
size: NA
DNA: TGTGCCAGCAGTTACTCAAGGGTAGGGAGGCTCGAGCAGTACTTC
CDR3: CASSYSRVGRLEQYF

V: TRBV4-1
D: NA
J: TRBJ2-7
length: 15
size: NA
DNA: TGCGCCAGCAGCCAAGTGGGTAGCGCAAACTACGAGCAGTACTTC
CDR3: CASSQVGSANYEQYF

V: TRBV7-9
D: TRBD1
J: TRBJ1-1
length: 15
size: NA
DNA: TGTGCCAGCAGCTTCTCCGGGACAGGGAGCACTGAAGCTTTCTTT
CDR3: CASSFSGTGSTEAFF

V: TRBV15
D: TRBD1
J: TRBJ1-1
length: 14
size: NA
DNA: TGTGCCACCAGCAGGAGGGACAGCAACACTGAAGCTTTCTTT
CDR3: CATSRRDSNTEAFF

V: TRBV7-2
D: TRBD1
J: TRBJ1-2
length: 17
size: NA
DNA: TGTGCCAGCAGCACCGGGACAGGGAAAACGTTAGGTCTTGGCTACACCTTC
CDR3: CASSTGTGKTLGLGYTF